This is a list of T cell receptor beta chains from one sample in a study of shared clonotypes between healthy human individuals. The method was immunoSEQ multiplex PCR; TCRdb's version includes in-frame clones alone and lacks a portion of them. Seen here are some 650,000 clones, around 97% observed once, and the top ten hold approximately 0.057%. Sequencing input: naive CD4+ T cells sorted from blood. These receptors were obtained from a woman aged 25 to 45 in good health. Both conserved end residues are part of each CDR3. A D gene is named only where the DNA matches it firmly. Clone size is given for some rows only: seen once, a few or many times, or a class if the clone is expanded.

v_gene	d_gene	abundance	j_gene	CDR3nt	CDR3aa
TRBV7-3	-	-	TRBJ1-1	TGTGCCAGCAGCTTCGGCAGCGTCACTGAAGCTTTCTTT	CASSFGSVTEAFF
TRBV7-9	-	-	TRBJ1-1	TGTGCCAGCAGCTTCATAGTGAACACTGAAGCTTTCTTT	CASSFIVNTEAFF
TRBV7-9	-	-	TRBJ2-5	TGTGCCAGCAGCTTAGCGCGGGCAGGCGCAGAGACCCAGTACTTC	CASSLARAGAETQYF
TRBV5-6	TRBD1	-	TRBJ1-2	TGTGCCAGCAGCTTGCCAGGGGGCAATGGAGGCTACACCTTC	CASSLPGGNGGYTF
TRBV21-1	-	-	TRBJ2-5	TGTGCCAGCAGCAAATCAAAGGTTGGGGAGACCCAGTACTTC	CASSKSKVGETQYF
TRBV19	TRBD1	-	TRBJ1-6	TGTGCCAGTAGTACGGGACAGGCAAATTCACCCCTCCACTTT	CASSTGQANSPLHF
TRBV13	-	once	TRBJ2-7	TGTGCCAGCAGCCAAGTGACAAGCTCCCGCCGCGAGCAGTACTTC	CASSQVTSSRREQYF
TRBV11-2	TRBD1	-	TRBJ1-2	TGTGCCAGCAGCTTAGTAGGGGCGACAGGGTCGTTAGGCTACACCTTC	CASSLVGATGSLGYTF
TRBV4-1	-	once	TRBJ2-1	TGCGCCAGCAGCCAAGCCCCCGTGGTAACCAAGACCTACAATGAGCAGTTCTTC	CASSQAPVVTKTYNEQFF
TRBV5-4	-	-	TRBJ2-2	TGTGCCAGCAGCTTGGTTGGAGCTGGTCCCACCGGGGAGCTGTTTTTT	CASSLVGAGPTGELFF
TRBV5-1	-	-	TRBJ1-4	TGCGCCAGCAGCCCTGGTTGGACAGTAACTAATGAAAAACTGTTTTTT	CASSPGWTVTNEKLFF
TRBV4-1	TRBD2	-	TRBJ2-5	TGCGCCAGCAGCCAAGATTACACTAGCTCTCTGGGGGGGGAGACCCAGTACTTC	CASSQDYTSSLGGETQYF
TRBV12-2	-	-	TRBJ2-3	TGTGCAAGTCGCCCACTAGTCAGGGACACCAGCACAGATACGCAGTATTTT	CASRPLVRDTSTDTQYF
TRBV28	-	-	TRBJ2-1	TGTGCCAGCAGTTTATCACAGCTTTACAATGAGCAGTTCTTC	CASSLSQLYNEQFF
TRBV7-2	-	-	TRBJ2-1	TGTGCCAGCAGCTTAGCAGGGCGGGGAAATGAGCAGTTCTTC	CASSLAGRGNEQFF
TRBV21-1	-	-	TRBJ2-7	TGTGCCAGCAGCAATTGGGGCAGGGTGCCTCTCTTCGGTCAGTACTTC	CASSNWGRVPLFGQYF